This T cell receptor beta chain was obtained from a study of CD8 T cells in ankylosing spondylitis. One entry per CDR3 protein results from TCRdb running MiXCR on the 5' RACE reads. Of about 150,000 distinct CDR3 sequences in the sample, around 32% are singletons; the top ten hold 5.5% to 7.5%. The germline CDR1 and CDR2 sequences are MNHNY and SVGAGI (reference sequence). Trimming took 7 bases from V and 0 from J; bases not matched to a gene: 3. The CDR3 runs to 13 residues. This clonotype occurred a few times. The chain joins TRBV6-6 to TRBJ2-7; 7 bases fit TRBD1. The clonotype comes from a male donor with ankylosing spondylitis. The sequenced sample was synovial fluid, either unsorted or a sorted T cell fraction (not recorded which). CDR3 sequence (DNA): TGTGCCAGCACTCAGGGGGACTCCTACGAGCAGTACTTC. It codes for CASTQGDSYEQYF.